One sample yielded the 4 T cell receptor beta chains listed below, sequenced in a study of shared clonotypes between healthy human individuals. TCRdb's copy holds only in-frame clones and misses some; the assay was immunoSEQ multiplex PCR. The sample lists 97,000 or so clones; roughly half were seen once. Sequencing used PBMCs. The origin of the receptors is a middle-aged woman in good health. Some clones in this sample may be carry-over from other donors' samples.

This clone was counted only a few times. V and J are TRBV15 and TRBJ2-3, with D perhaps TRBD1 (5 bases). The CDR3 covers 16 residues. In germline, CDR1 is LNHNV, CDR2 YYDKDF (reference sequence). V lost 1 base and J 1 base, leaving 12 bases between the germline ends. As DNA, the CDR3 is TGTGCCACCAGCAGAGGTACAGGTGGGGGCACAGATACGCAGTATTTT. This codes for CATSRGTGGGTDTQYF.

This clone appeared many times. The gene calls are TRBV27 and TRBJ2-6; TRBD2 aligns across 7 bases. After removal of 7 bases from V and 1 base from J, the junction contained 10 bases not matched to a gene. The CDR3 covers 17 residues. Germline CDR1 and CDR2: MNHEY and SMNVEV (reference sequence). DNA for the CDR3: TGTGCCAGCACCCCCCGGGGAGGGCCTTCTGGGGCCAACGTCCTGACTTTC. It specifies CASTPRGGPSGANVLTF.

This clone is a singleton in its sample. The chain recombines TRBV28 with TRBJ1-5, with 7 bases fitting TRBD1. The trim removed 5 bases at V and 7 bases at J, leaving 8 bases unmatched. Germline loops: CDR1 MDHEN, CDR2 SYDVKM. The CDR3 totals 14 residues. The CDR3, as DNA: TGTGCCAGCAGTCTTCAGACAGGGCCGCAGCCCCAGCATTTT. This gives the protein CASSLQTGPQPQHF. Together with reference TRBV28 and TRBJ1-5, the CDR3 gives the full variable domain: DVKVTQSSRYLVKRTGEKVFLECVQDMDHENMFWYRQDPGLGLRLIYFSYDVKMKEKGDIPEGYSVSREKKERFSLILESASTNQTSMYLCASSLQTGPQPQHFGDGTRLSIL.

This chain's CDR3 is CASSRTRETQYF. DNA of the CDR3: TGTGCCAGCAGCAGGACGAGAGAGACCCAGTACTTC. The chain is built from TRBV6-1 and TRBJ2-5, with D uncertain. The CDR3 covers 12 residues. Germline lookup yields CDR1 MNHNS and CDR2 SASEGT. Trimming left V 6 bases short and J 4 bases short, with 9 bases between.